The rows below give T cell receptor beta chains drawn from one sample of a study of cytomegalovirus exposure and HLA in healthy donors. Sequenced by immunoSEQ multiplex PCR; TCRdb stores in-frame clones only, minus some. Of about 99,000 clones listed, approximately 80% were seen once; the top ten hold approximately 3.4%. The sample consisted of PBMCs. The receptors come from a male donor in good health and CMV-seropositive. CDR3s include the opening cysteine and the closing phenylalanine or tryptophan. D genes are given only for firm matches. Size tells how often a clone was seen (once, few, many) or the class of an expanded clone, and some rows leave it out.

V: TRBV15; size: .; J: TRBJ1-1; D: .; length: 16; CDR3: CATSREYGYMNTEAFF; DNA: TGTGCCACCAGCAGGGAGTACGGGTACATGAACACTGAAGCTTTCTTT
V: TRBV15; size: .; J: TRBJ1-5; D: .; length: 13; CDR3: CATSRGRNQPQHF; DNA: TGTGCCACCAGCAGAGGGAGAAATCAGCCCCAGCATTTT
V: TRBV5-1; size: .; J: TRBJ2-1; D: .; length: 16; CDR3: CASSPLGPGTGNEQFF; DNA: TGCGCCAGCAGCCCCCTAGGTCCGGGAACGGGCAATGAGCAGTTCTTC
V: TRBV2; size: once; J: TRBJ2-5; D: .; length: 13; CDR3: CASTGTRRETQYF; DNA: TGTGCCAGCACCGGGACTCGAAGAGAGACCCAGTACTTC
V: TRBV5-1; size: once; J: TRBJ1-1; D: .; length: 15; CDR3: CASSLRGGSGTEAFF; DNA: TGCGCCAGCAGCTTGCGCGGGGGGTCGGGCACTGAAGCTTTCTTT
V: TRBV28; size: .; J: TRBJ2-7; D: .; length: 12; CDR3: CASGLQDYEQYF; DNA: TGTGCCAGCGGACTACAGGACTACGAGCAGTACTTC
V: TRBV30; size: .; J: TRBJ1-6; D: .; length: 16; CDR3: CAWRGLGNSYNSPLHF; DNA: TGTGCCTGGAGGGGACTGGGGAACTCCTATAATTCACCCCTCCACTTT
V: TRBV6-5; size: .; J: TRBJ1-2; D: .; length: 12; CDR3: CASTSRYGGYTF; DNA: TGTGCCAGCACCTCTAGGTATGGTGGCTACACCTTC
V: TRBV19; size: few; J: TRBJ2-7; D: .; length: 14; CDR3: CASSQPGKGYEQYF; DNA: TGTGCCAGTAGCCAACCCGGGAAGGGATACGAGCAGTACTTC
V: TRBV5-6; size: .; J: TRBJ2-4; D: TRBD2; length: 16; CDR3: CASSLKGGGAKNIQYF; DNA: TGTGCCAGCAGCTTGAAAGGCGGGGGGGCCAAAAACATTCAGTACTTC